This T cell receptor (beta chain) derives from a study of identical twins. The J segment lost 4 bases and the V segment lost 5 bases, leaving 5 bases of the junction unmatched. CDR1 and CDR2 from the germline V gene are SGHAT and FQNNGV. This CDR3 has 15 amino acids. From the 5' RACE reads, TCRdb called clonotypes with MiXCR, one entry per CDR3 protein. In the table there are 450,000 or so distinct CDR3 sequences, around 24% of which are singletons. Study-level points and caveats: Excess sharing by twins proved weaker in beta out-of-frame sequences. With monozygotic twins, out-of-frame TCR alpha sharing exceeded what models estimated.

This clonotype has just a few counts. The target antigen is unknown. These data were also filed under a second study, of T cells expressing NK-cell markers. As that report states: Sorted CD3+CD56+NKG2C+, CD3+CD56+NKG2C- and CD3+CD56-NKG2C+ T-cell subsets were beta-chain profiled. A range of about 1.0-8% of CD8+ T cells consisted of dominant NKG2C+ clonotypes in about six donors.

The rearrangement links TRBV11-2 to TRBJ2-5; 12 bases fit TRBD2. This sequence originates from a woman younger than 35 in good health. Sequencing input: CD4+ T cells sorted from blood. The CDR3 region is CASSHRLAGAETQYF. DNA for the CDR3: TGTGCCAGCAGCCACAGACTAGCGGGGGCAGAGACCCAGTACTTC.